This T cell receptor (beta chain) was recovered during a study of T-cell memory formation after mild COVID-19. Using its own MiXCR run on the 5' RACE reads, TCRdb lists one record per CDR3 protein. The table lists 560,000 or so distinct CDR3 sequences, around 15% of them singletons, with less than 10% in the top ten. CDR1 and CDR2 from the germline V gene are LGHNA and YSLEER. V dropped 3 bases and J dropped 5 bases, with 8 bases sitting between them. The CDR3 covers 13 residues. The V gene is TRBV4-3, the J gene TRBJ1-5, with TRBD1 as a possible D gene (5 bases). This sequence originates from an adult woman who had mild COVID-19 (a few samples of this study predate the infection). Cell type and time point are not known. Input material: PBMCs or a T cell subset sorted from them (not recorded which). The CDR3 sequence is CASSHWGDQPQHF. CDR3 coding DNA: TGCGCCAGCAGCCACTGGGGCGATCAGCCCCAGCATTTT.